This T cell receptor beta chain comes out of a study of blood T cell repertoires in COVID-19. Whole-study context: The United States, Italy and Spain supplied acute and convalescent COVID-19 samples. Sources were T cells, B-cell-depleted T cells, or PBMCs; the material itself was cDNA or gDNA.

Methods used by the authors: By means of reference gene primer amplification, nucleated cell counts were estimated. The assay was immunoSEQ multiplex PCR, and TCRdb's table has in-frame clones only and misses some. That table is the source of V, J and clone size, and D and trimming were worked out from the DNA. The data contain over 200,000 clones, roughly 88% of them singletons. The CDR3 totals 14 residues. V was shortened by 7 bases and J by 2 bases, with 13 bases between the two germline ends. Germline-derived CDR1 and CDR2 are SGHRS and YFSETQ. The receptor comes from a human donor in a cohort sampled during active COVID-19. The source material was peripheral blood. This chain uses TRBV5-1 with TRBJ2-1, with a possible D match to TRBD2 (5 bases). In DNA, the CDR3 is TGCGCCAGCGCTCTAAGCGGAGCCTACAATGAGCAGTTCTTC. Translation gives CASALSGAYNEQFF.